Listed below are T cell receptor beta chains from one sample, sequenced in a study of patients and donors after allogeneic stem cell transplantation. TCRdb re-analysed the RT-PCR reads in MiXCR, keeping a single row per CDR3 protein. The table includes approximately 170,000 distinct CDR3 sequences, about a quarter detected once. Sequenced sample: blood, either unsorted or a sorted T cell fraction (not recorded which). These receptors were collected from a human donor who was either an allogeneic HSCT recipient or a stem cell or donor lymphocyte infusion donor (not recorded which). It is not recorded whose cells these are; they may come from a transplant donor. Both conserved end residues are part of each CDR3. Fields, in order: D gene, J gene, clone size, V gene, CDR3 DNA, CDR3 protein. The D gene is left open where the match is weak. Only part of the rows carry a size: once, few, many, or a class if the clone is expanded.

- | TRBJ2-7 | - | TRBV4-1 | TGCGCCAGCAGCCAACCACAAAGGGGCCCCAACGAGCAGTACTTC | CASSQPQRGPNEQYF
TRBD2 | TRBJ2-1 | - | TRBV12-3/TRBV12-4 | TGTGCCAGCACCCCTCGAGGCGGGGGGGCCGTTGAGCAGTTCTTC | CASTPRGGGAVEQFF
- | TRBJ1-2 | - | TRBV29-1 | TGCAGCGTCCATTTGGTTTTTGGGGTTTTAGGAGGCTACACCTTC | CSVHLVFGVLGGYTF
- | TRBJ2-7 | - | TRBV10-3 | TGTGCCATCAGCCTTACAGGAGAAAAATCCTACGAGCAGTACTTC | CAISLTGEKSYEQYF
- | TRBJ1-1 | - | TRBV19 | TGTGCCAGTAGCATAGAGCAGGGATGGATCACTGAAGCTTTCTTT | CASSIEQGWITEAFF
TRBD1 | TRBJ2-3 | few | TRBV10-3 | TGTGCCATCAGTGAAGGGACAGGGATCGCAGATACGCAGTATTTT | CAISEGTGIADTQYF
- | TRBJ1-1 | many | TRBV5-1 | TGCGCCAGCAGCTTAGGGTCAGGGGCCACTGAAGCTTTCTTT | CASSLGSGATEAFF
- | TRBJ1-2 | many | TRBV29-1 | TGCAGCGTTGAAGGCGTCGACTATGGCTACACCTTC | CSVEGVDYGYTF
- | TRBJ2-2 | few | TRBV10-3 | TGTGCCATCAGTGAGTCTTGGTCCGCGAACACCGGGGAGCTGTTTTTT | CAISESWSANTGELFF
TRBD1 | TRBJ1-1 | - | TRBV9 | TGTGCCAGCAGCGTAGTAAGAGGGACAGGCAAAACATTT | CASSVVRGTGKTF
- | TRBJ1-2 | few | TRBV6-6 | TGTGCCAGCAGACTACCTTACTATGGCTACACCTTC | CASRLPYYGYTF
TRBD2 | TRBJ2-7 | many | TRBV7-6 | TGTGCCAGCAGCTACTCGGGGGGGGAGCAGTACTTC | CASSYSGGEQYF
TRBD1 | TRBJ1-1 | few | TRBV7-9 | TGTGCCAGCAGCTTCAGGGGGGACCCGAACACTGAAGCTTTCTTT | CASSFRGDPNTEAFF
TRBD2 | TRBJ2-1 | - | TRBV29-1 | TGCAGCGTTGGCACTAGCGGGAGGATCTACAATGAGCAGTTCTTC | CSVGTSGRIYNEQFF
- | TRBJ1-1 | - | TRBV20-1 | TGCAGTGCTAGATCGCCACAGGGACTGGCCACTGAAGCTTTCTTT | CSARSPQGLATEAFF
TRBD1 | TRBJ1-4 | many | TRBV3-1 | TGTGCCAGCAGCCAACCCGGGACAGATAATGAAAAACTGTTTTTT | CASSQPGTDNEKLFF
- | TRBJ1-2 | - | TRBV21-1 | TGTGCCAGCAGCAAAGTCCGCAGAACTAACTATGGCTACACCTTC | CASSKVRRTNYGYTF
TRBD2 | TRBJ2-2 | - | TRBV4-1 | TGCGCCAGCAGCCCGGGTAGCGGGGAGGGTTTGGCCGGGGAGCTGTTTTTT | CASSPGSGEGLAGELFF
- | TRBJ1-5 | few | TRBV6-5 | TGTGCCAGCAGTGCAAACATTACTAGCAATCAGCCCCAGCATTTT | CASSANITSNQPQHF
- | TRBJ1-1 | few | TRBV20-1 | TGCAGTGCCTACCGACAGACGAACACTGAAGCTTTCTTT | CSAYRQTNTEAFF
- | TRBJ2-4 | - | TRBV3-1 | TGTGCCAGCAGGCATACCGCAGGGGGGAACATTCAGTACTTC | CASRHTAGGNIQYF
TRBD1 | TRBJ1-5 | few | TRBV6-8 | TGTGCCGGTTACAGGGGATGGGATCAGCCCCAGCATTTT | CAGYRGWDQPQHF
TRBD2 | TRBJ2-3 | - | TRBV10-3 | TGTGCCATCAGTGAAAGCGGGGGGAGCACAGATACGCAGTATTTT | CAISESGGSTDTQYF
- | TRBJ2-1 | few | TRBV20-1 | TGCAGTGCCCATTTGTCGGCCGGATTAGAGCAGTTCTTC | CSAHLSAGLEQFF
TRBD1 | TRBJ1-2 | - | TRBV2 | TGTGCCAGCAGAGGGACAGGGGGCGCATATGGCTACACCTTC | CASRGTGGAYGYTF
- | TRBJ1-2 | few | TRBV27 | TGTGCCAGCAGTCCCCTGACAGCTGACTATGGCTACACCTTC | CASSPLTADYGYTF
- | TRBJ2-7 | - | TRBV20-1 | TGCAGTGCTAGAGGGGTCCTCCCCTACGAGCAGTACTTC | CSARGVLPYEQYF
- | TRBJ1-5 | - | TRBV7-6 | TGTGCCAGCAGCTTATATCAGGGGCGGGATAGCAATCAGCCCCAGCATTTT | CASSLYQGRDSNQPQHF
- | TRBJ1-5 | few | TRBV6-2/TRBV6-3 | TGTGCCAGCAGTTACTCCGGGAATGGGAATCAGCCCCAGCATTTT | CASSYSGNGNQPQHF
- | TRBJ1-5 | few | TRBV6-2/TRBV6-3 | TGTGCCAGCAGTTCTTTACGGAGAGGCAATCAGCCCCAGCATTTT | CASSSLRRGNQPQHF
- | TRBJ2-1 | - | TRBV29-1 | TGCAGCGTTGAATTACATCGGGTCTGGTACAATGAGCAGTTCTTC | CSVELHRVWYNEQFF
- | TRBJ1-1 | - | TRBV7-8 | TGTGCCAGCAGCTTAAATGGGGGGGACTACACTGAAGCTTTCTTT | CASSLNGGDYTEAFF
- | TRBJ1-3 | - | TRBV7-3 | TGTGCCAGCAGCTTAGGAGGGATCGGAAACACCATATATTTT | CASSLGGIGNTIYF
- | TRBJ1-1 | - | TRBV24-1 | TGTGCCACCAGTGATTCAGGGGACACTGAAGCTTTCTTT | CATSDSGDTEAFF
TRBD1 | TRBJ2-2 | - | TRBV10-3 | TGTGCCATCACCGGACAGGGGGAGCGCGGGGAGCTGTTTTTT | CAITGQGERGELFF
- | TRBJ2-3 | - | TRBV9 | TGTGCCAGCAGCGTAGCGACGGGAGCGAGGGGCACAGATACGCAGTATTTT | CASSVATGARGTDTQYF
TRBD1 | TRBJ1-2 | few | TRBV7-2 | TGTGCCAGCAGCCTAGTGACAGGGTGGAATGGCTACACCTTC | CASSLVTGWNGYTF
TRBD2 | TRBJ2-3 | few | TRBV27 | TGTGCCAGCAGTTTCCTTAGCGGGGGGGCGACAGATACGCAGTATTTT | CASSFLSGGATDTQYF
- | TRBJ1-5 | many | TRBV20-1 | TGCAGTGCTAGGGGACCACCAGATCAGCCCCAGCATTTT | CSARGPPDQPQHF
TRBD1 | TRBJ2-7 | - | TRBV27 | TGTGCCAGCAGTCTGAGGGGACAGTACGAGCAGTACTTC | CASSLRGQYEQYF
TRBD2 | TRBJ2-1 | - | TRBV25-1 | TGTGCCAGCAGTGCGATAGCGGGAGGCCGGGACAATGAGCAGTTCTTC | CASSAIAGGRDNEQFF
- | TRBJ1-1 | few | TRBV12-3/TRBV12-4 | TGTGCCAGCAGTTTGGCCGACAGGCCCACTGAAGCTTTCTTT | CASSLADRPTEAFF
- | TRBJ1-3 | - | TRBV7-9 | TGTGCCAGCAGCTCTCTATTACTTGGAAACACCATATATTTT | CASSSLLLGNTIYF
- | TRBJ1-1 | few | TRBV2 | TGTGCCAGCAGTGAAGCCGGGAGAAGCACTGAAGCTTTCTTT | CASSEAGRSTEAFF
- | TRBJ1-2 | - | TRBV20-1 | TGCAGTGCTAGGGGGCTTTCTGGCTACACCTTC | CSARGLSGYTF